This T cell receptor beta chain is drawn from a study of T cells after yellow fever vaccination (dated by TCRdb to the late 2010s). With respect to the entire study: The SMART-Seq v4 Ultra Low Input RNA kit was used to prepare libraries from fractions with low cell numbers. Bulk TCR alpha and beta repertoires were sequenced longitudinally to track T-cell clones before and after primary and booster YFV17D yellow fever vaccination. The cohort comprised two healthy male donors, one aged 18 to 30 and one aged 30 to 40 years. Bulk PBMC replicates and cell subsets were isolated from blood drawn at multiple timepoints before and after both primary and secondary immunization.

CDR1 and CDR2, looked up from the germline V gene, are SGHVS and FQNEAQ. V gives up 5 bases and J gives up 5 bases, and the segment between their germline ends measures 13 bases. CDR3 length: 13 amino acids, cysteine to valine. The entry retains the CDR3 DNA only, 39 bases that are in frame from base 1. TCR cDNA was synthesized by 5'RACE template switching, which introduced a universal primer site and unique molecular identifiers. cDNA synthesis was primed from both the TCR alpha and TCR beta constant segments. Two PCR steps were used to amplify libraries, with sample barcodes and sequencing adapters being added in the second step. Sequencing of libraries was performed on Illumina HiSeq 2500 (2x100 bp) or NovaSeq (2x150 bp). The authors' analysis ran thus. Reads were demultiplexed and collapsed into UMI consensus sequences with MIGEC, and V(D)J alignment was performed with MiXCR. Using edgeR on replicate PBMC samples, clonotypes were called vaccine-responding if FDR was below 0.01 and the log2 fold change was above 5 up to day 15. Each bulk clonotype was labeled CD4 or CD8 based on which sequenced repertoire, CD4 or CD8, contained the clonotype at higher abundance. TCRdb's own reprocessing of the public reads used fastp at Q25 and MiXCR and kept productive beta chains. Rows matching on CDR3 protein sequence are summarized as one entry with the most common DNA and genes. The V and J calls here are based on TCRdb, not the publication. This sample comprises 500,000 to 650,000 distinct CDR3 sequences, less than 20% of them detected only once. Together, the top ten hold 17% of the sample.

Beyond this particular receptor, the publication reports: A small share of clonotypes occurred in both CD4 and CD8 compartments, likely arising from convergent recombination. Because abundant contaminating clonotypes from the bulk population could be contained in FACS-sorted repertoires, computational filtering was required. The secondary T-cell response was found to be weaker but faster than the primary response, with a peak reached on day 5 rather than on day 15. After the booster, most clones that had expanded after primary vaccination were detected again (around 97% of CD4 and more than 80% of CD8), suggesting broad maintenance of memory. The study included only a couple of donors, which limits how far the findings can be generalized.

The treatment or condition label on this specimen signifies: live attenuated yellow fever vaccine strain. At every blood-draw timepoint, two biological replicates of bulk PBMCs were collected. A standard Ficoll-Paque protocol was used to isolate PBMCs from peripheral blood. TriZol was used to extract RNA from bulk PBMCs, from CD4 and CD8 fractions, and from dextramer-positive and dextramer-negative fractions. This clonotype was seen a few times. Its antigen is currently not known. Base qualities are not provided; no much larger clone lies one nucleotide away. The clonotype was recovered from a man in his late teens or twenties who received the YFV17D yellow fever vaccine. This receptor chain uses TRBV7-8 and TRBJ2-7; no D gene is confidently identified. The specimen was PBMCs, collected around 5 days after the first yellow fever vaccination. The DNA is TGTGCCAGCAGCCGGCCCCCCGGGCACGAGCAGTACGTC. Translation gives CASSRPPGHEQYV.